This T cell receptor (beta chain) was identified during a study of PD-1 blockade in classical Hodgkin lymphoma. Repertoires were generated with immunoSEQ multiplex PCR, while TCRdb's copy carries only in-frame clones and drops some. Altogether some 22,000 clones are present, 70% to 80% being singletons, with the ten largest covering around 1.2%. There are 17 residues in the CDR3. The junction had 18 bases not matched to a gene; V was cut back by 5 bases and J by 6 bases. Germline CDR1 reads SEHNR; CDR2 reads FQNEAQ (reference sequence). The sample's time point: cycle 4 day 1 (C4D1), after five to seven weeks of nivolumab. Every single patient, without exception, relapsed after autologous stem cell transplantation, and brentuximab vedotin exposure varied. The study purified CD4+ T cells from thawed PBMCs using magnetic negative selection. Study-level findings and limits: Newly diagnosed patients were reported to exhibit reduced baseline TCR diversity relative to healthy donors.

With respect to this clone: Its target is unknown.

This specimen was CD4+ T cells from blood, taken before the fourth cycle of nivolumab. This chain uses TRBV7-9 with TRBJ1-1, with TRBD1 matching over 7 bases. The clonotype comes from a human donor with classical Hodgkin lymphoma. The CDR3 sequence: CASSQDLGQDLGAEAFF. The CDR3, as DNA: TGTGCCAGCAGCCAAGATCTAGGACAGGACCTAGGCGCTGAAGCTTTCTTT.